This TCR beta chain was observed in a study of response to subunit inactivated influenza vaccine. Study results and limitations: Few new T cells, the authors suggested, are recruited by each seasonal influenza vaccination.

Germline CDR1 MNHEY, CDR2 SMNVEV (reference sequence). The CDR3 has 15 amino acids. Germline trimming cut 5 bases from V and 4 bases from J; bases unmatched to any gene: 8. As to this clonotype: The antigen remains undetermined.

TCRdb ran MiXCR on the RT-PCR reads and lists one entry per CDR3 protein. The table has roughly 630,000 distinct CDR3 sequences, 14% seen once. The sequence was collected from a man in his fifties who received an inactivated influenza vaccine. The chain uses TRBV27 and TRBJ1-2; 9 bases match TRBD1. Sequencing used PBMCs from blood, obtained 14 to 15 days before vaccination. In DNA, the CDR3 is TGTGCCAGCAGTCGGGGGACAGGGAGGTTCTATGGCTACACCTTC. It specifies CASSRGTGRFYGYTF.